The rows below give T cell receptor beta chains drawn from one sample of a study of blood T cell repertoires in COVID-19. The repertoire was sequenced with immunoSEQ multiplex PCR; TCRdb's copy has only in-frame clones and lacks some. The table lists 350,000 or so clones, more than 70% of them singletons. The sequencing sample was made of peripheral blood. Source of these receptors: a man aged 30 to 45 with active or convalescent COVID-19. The CDR3 runs from the conserved cysteine through the conserved F or W. The D gene is left open where the match is weak. The size field is filled for only some rows; it gives once, few, many or a size class.

j_call	v_call	clone_size	d_call	cdr3_nt	cdr3_aa
TRBJ1-1	TRBV18	-	-	TGTGCCAGCTCACCCTACGACAGCCCGAACACTGAAGCTTTCTTT	CASSPYDSPNTEAFF
TRBJ1-3	TRBV19	once	-	TGTGCCAGTAGCCGCGGGGCGGGTGGAAACACCATATATTTT	CASSRGAGGNTIYF
TRBJ2-1	TRBV13	few	TRBD2	TGTGCCAGCAGCTCTACTAGCGGGAGGCGGAATGAGCAGTTCTTC	CASSSTSGRRNEQFF
TRBJ1-1	TRBV9	-	-	TGTGCCAGCAGCCAGGGTGGGAACACTGAAGCTTTCTTT	CASSQGGNTEAFF
TRBJ2-7	TRBV11-3	once	TRBD1	TGTGCCAGCAGCGCCGGACAGGTTCGCTCCTACGAGCAGTACTTC	CASSAGQVRSYEQYF
TRBJ2-7	TRBV6-5	-	-	TGTGCCAGCAGCGCGACTTCTACCTACGAGCAGTACTTC	CASSATSTYEQYF
TRBJ2-7	TRBV6-1	-	-	TGTGCCAGCAGTGACCCGGGCTCCTACGAGCAGTACTTC	CASSDPGSYEQYF
TRBJ1-1	TRBV7-2	-	-	TGTGCCAGCACCACCGAGGTAGCGAACACTGAAGCTTTCTTT	CASTTEVANTEAFF
TRBJ2-2	TRBV7-2	-	-	TGTGCCAGCAGCTTGAGGACTTCGCCAGGGGAGCTGTTTTTT	CASSLRTSPGELFF
TRBJ1-1	TRBV28	-	-	TGTGCCAGCAGTTTAGGCCGGACTGAAGGGCTTCGTGCTTTCTTT	CASSLGRTEGLRAFF
TRBJ2-7	TRBV27	-	-	TGTGCCAGCAGGCCAGACAGAATCTACGAGCAGTACTTC	CASRPDRIYEQYF
TRBJ1-2	TRBV18	few	TRBD1	TGTGCCAGCTCACCGACCGGGACAGGGTATGGCTACACCTTC	CASSPTGTGYGYTF
TRBJ2-5	TRBV7-9	-	-	TGTGCCAGCAGCCGAGGGATATCGGAGACCCAGTACTTC	CASSRGISETQYF
TRBJ2-3	TRBV18	-	TRBD2	TGTGCCAGCTCCCGAGCGGGGGGCACAGATACGCAGTATTTT	CASSRAGGTDTQYF
TRBJ1-4	TRBV6-2/TRBV6-3	-	TRBD1	TGTGCCAGCAGTTACTCGAACAGGGGAGAGGCTAATGAAAAACTGTTTTTT	CASSYSNRGEANEKLFF
TRBJ1-2	TRBV28	-	TRBD1	TGTGCCAGCAGTCCTCCGGACAGGGCGACCTACACCTTC	CASSPPDRATYTF
TRBJ1-1	TRBV2	few	-	TGTGCCAGCAGTGACAAGCCCGTCCTTAACACTGAAGCTTTCTTT	CASSDKPVLNTEAFF
TRBJ2-1	TRBV12-3/TRBV12-4	-	-	TGTGCCAGCAGGCAGGGATCCTACAATGAGCAGTTCTTC	CASRQGSYNEQFF
TRBJ2-7	TRBV5-8	few	-	TGTGCCAGCAGTCGGGACTGGGAGATCTCCTACGAGCAGTACTTC	CASSRDWEISYEQYF
TRBJ2-7	TRBV29-1	-	TRBD1	TGCAGCGTTGAAACCGGGACAGGGGATCTATACGAGCAGTACTTC	CSVETGTGDLYEQYF
TRBJ2-1	TRBV4-1	-	-	TGCGCCAGCAGCCACCTCCCCCCCTACAATGAGCAGTTCTTC	CASSHLPPYNEQFF
TRBJ2-7	TRBV19	-	TRBD1	TGTGCCAGTAGTCCCTGGACAGGGGCCACCTACGAGCAGTACTTC	CASSPWTGATYEQYF
TRBJ2-5	TRBV27	-	TRBD2	TGTGCCAGCAAACCACTAGCGGGAGCTAGGGAGACCCAGTACTTC	CASKPLAGARETQYF
TRBJ2-7	TRBV6-5	-	TRBD1	TGTGCCAGCAGTTCGGCCGGGACAGGAGTTTACGAGCAGTACTTC	CASSSAGTGVYEQYF
TRBJ1-2	TRBV7-3	-	-	TGTGCCAGCAGCCCAAGCACGACCGGGGTGTACGGCTACACCTTC	CASSPSTTGVYGYTF
TRBJ2-1	TRBV7-8	-	-	TGTGCCAGCAGCTTATGGCATGAGCAGTTCTTC	CASSLWHEQFF
TRBJ2-5	TRBV27	-	TRBD1	TGTGCCAGCAGTTTATGGCCCCCGTCCTCGGCAGGGGGTACCCAAGAGACCCAGTACTTC	CASSLWPPSSAGGTQETQYF
TRBJ1-1	TRBV27	-	-	TGTGCCAGCGCACGGGAGTACACTGAAGCTTTCTTT	CASAREYTEAFF
TRBJ2-6	TRBV7-2	-	-	TGTGCCAGCAGCCTCGCGCACTCTGGGGCCAACGTCCTGACTTTC	CASSLAHSGANVLTF
TRBJ2-1	TRBV27	-	-	TGTGCCAGCAGGTCTTCGGGAGTTAACAATGAGCAGTTCTTC	CASRSSGVNNEQFF
TRBJ2-1	TRBV30	-	TRBD2	TGTGCCTGGAGTAATAAAGGACTAGCTCTTTACAATGAGCAGTTCTTC	CAWSNKGLALYNEQFF
TRBJ2-1	TRBV19	-	TRBD2	TGTGCCAGTAGTATAGATCGGCTAGCGGGACAGTTCTTC	CASSIDRLAGQFF
TRBJ1-2	TRBV4-3	-	-	TGCGCCAGCAGCCAGGAGGCCGGCCTTGTCCATGGCTACACCTTC	CASSQEAGLVHGYTF
TRBJ2-1	TRBV9	-	TRBD1	TGTGCCAGCAGCGTAACGAACAGGGGATCGCGGTACAATGAGCAGTTCTTC	CASSVTNRGSRYNEQFF
TRBJ2-3	TRBV10-1	-	TRBD2	TGCGCCAGCAGCCGCAAGCGGGGGGTCGCAGATACGCAGTATTTT	CASSRKRGVADTQYF
TRBJ2-1	TRBV15	-	-	TGTGCCACCAGCAGAGGTCCTACCTCCTACAATGAGCAGTTCTTC	CATSRGPTSYNEQFF
TRBJ2-7	TRBV6-5	many	-	TGTGCCAGCAGGCTCGGAGTTCTCGAGCAGTACTTC	CASRLGVLEQYF
TRBJ1-2	TRBV29-1	-	TRBD1	TGCAGCGTCTTCGAGGGGGCAGAGGGCTACACCTTC	CSVFEGAEGYTF
TRBJ1-1	TRBV9	-	TRBD1	TGTGCCAGCAGCGGTGGCGCCGGGACAGGGGCTGAAGCTTTCTTT	CASSGGAGTGAEAFF
TRBJ2-5	TRBV29-1	-	TRBD2	TGCAGCGTTCGACTAGCGGGAGAAGAGACCCAGTACTTC	CSVRLAGEETQYF
TRBJ1-5	TRBV12-3/TRBV12-4	-	-	TGTGCCAGCACCCTGGGGGGTCAGCCCCAGCATTTT	CASTLGGQPQHF
TRBJ2-5	TRBV2	-	-	TGTGCCAGCAGTGAGGATAGGGGACAAGAGACCCAGTACTTC	CASSEDRGQETQYF
TRBJ1-5	TRBV19	-	-	TGTGCCAGTAGTCCTCAGGGCTGGAATCAGCCCCAGCATTTT	CASSPQGWNQPQHF
TRBJ2-1	TRBV28	-	TRBD1	TGTGCCAGCAGTTTAAGGACAGGGGGGAATGAGCAGTTCTTC	CASSLRTGGNEQFF
TRBJ2-2	TRBV5-1	-	-	TGCGCCACTCTACAGGACAACACCGGGGAGCTGTTTTTT	CATLQDNTGELFF
TRBJ1-3	TRBV4-2	once	-	TGTGCCAGCAGCCAACAGGGGTATTCCGGAAACACCATATATTTT	CASSQQGYSGNTIYF
TRBJ1-1	TRBV5-1	-	-	TGCGCCAGCAGCTTGGGCAGGGATGTGAACACTGAAGCTTTCTTT	CASSLGRDVNTEAFF